A single sample is the source of the 10 T cell receptor beta chains below, sequenced in a study of blood T cell repertoires in COVID-19 (dated by TCRdb to the early 2020s). The library came from the immunoSEQ multiplex PCR assay. As stored in TCRdb, this immuneACCESS dataset retains in-frame rearrangements with V and J assigned. A fraction of the clones does not appear; measured against another copy, unresolved V genes explain less than half of the discrepancy, and the remainder lacks a known reason. The table for this sample lists roughly 110,000 clones; roughly 84% of them were counted only once. The ten largest account for about 4.2% of the sample. Sequencing was performed on peripheral blood. The receptors were sampled from a human donor in a cohort sampled during active COVID-19.

In its sample, this clone was seen once. The V gene is TRBV4-1, the J gene TRBJ1-5, with 9 bases identical to TRBD1. J lost 9 bases, V lost 3 bases, and 6 bases had no gene match. There are 14 residues in the CDR3. Looked up from germline, CDR1 is MGHRA and CDR2 is YSYEKL. Here the CDR3 reads CASSQGTGPGPQHF. In DNA, the CDR3 is TGCGCCAGCAGCCAGGGGACAGGGCCAGGGCCCCAGCATTTT.

V gene TRBV7-8 combines with J gene TRBJ2-3, with 12 bases fitting TRBD2. The CDR3 is made up of 16 amino acids. Germline V gene data show CDR1 as SGHVS and CDR2 as FQNEAQ. V shed 2 bases, J shed 7 bases, and the junction held 7 bases outside the gene matches. CDR3 in DNA: TGTGCCAGCAGCTTATTGACTAGCGGGAGTAGTCATACGCAGTATTTT. This gives the protein CASSLLTSGSSHTQYF.

The chain employs TRBV5-6 and TRBJ2-7, with a tentative D call TRBD2 (5 bases). Germline CDR1 is SGHDT and CDR2 is YYEEEE. The CDR3 spans 16 residues. V lost 0 bases and J 0 bases, leaving 13 bases between the germline ends. CDR3 sequence reads: CASSLASSGSSYEQYF. The CDR3 nucleotides read TGTGCCAGCAGCTTGGCGTCGAGCGGTTCCTCCTACGAGCAGTACTTC.

V gene TRBV24-1 combines with J gene TRBJ2-3, with TRBD2 as a possible D gene (5 bases). CDR1 and CDR2 (germline): KGHDR, SFDVKD. CDR3 length equals 13 residues. V was pared by 8 bases and J by 3 bases, with 11 bases between. The CDR3 DNA sequence: TGTGCCACCACCTCTGAGGGTACAGATACGCAGTATTTT. Its translation: CATTSEGTDTQYF.

The gene calls are TRBV12-3 or TRBV12-4 and TRBJ1-1; D unresolved. This CDR3 spans 11 amino acids. The V gene lost 6 bases and the J gene lost 7 bases, with 9 bases spanning the gap. The CDR3 coding sequence is TGTGCCAGCAGCCTGCGTTTTGAAGCTTTCTTT. As protein: CASSLRFEAFF.

The genes are TRBV28 and TRBJ1-2; tentatively, D is TRBD1 (6 bases). The CDR3 has 13 amino acids. The V and J ends lost 6 bases and 8 bases respectively, with 16 bases between them. CDR1 is MDHEN and CDR2 is SYDVKM in the germline V gene. In DNA form, the CDR3 reads TGTGCCAGCAGCCGGGCAGGGGTGGGCGGCTACACCTTC. Encoded protein: CASSRAGVGGYTF.

This clone was counted a single time. The chain uses TRBV7-9 and TRBJ1-1; 7 bases line up with TRBD1. CDR1 SEHNR and CDR2 FQNEAQ come from the germline V gene (reference sequence). The CDR3 consists of 17 residues. After removal of 4 bases from V and 0 bases from J, the junction contained 11 bases not matched to a gene. DNA of the CDR3: TGTGCCAGCAGCTCACTCCCGGGACAGTCGTTGAACACTGAAGCTTTCTTT. Residues: CASSSLPGQSLNTEAFF.

In this sample, this clone turned up once. The rearrangement joins TRBV6-2 or TRBV6-3 to TRBJ2-1; 16 bases are shared with TRBD2. The CDR3 sequence is 19 residues long. The V segment lost 7 bases and the J segment 6 bases; nucleotides outside the gene matches: 15. Per the germline V gene, CDR1 is MNHEY and CDR2 is SVGEGT. The CDR3 nucleotides are TGTGCCAGCATCCCCACCCCCGGGACTAGCGGGAGGGCCTTCAATGAGCAGTTCTTC. Translated, it gives CASIPTPGTSGRAFNEQFF.

J is TRBJ1-4 and V is TRBV5-1; 9 nucleotides agree with TRBD1. V dropped 4 bases and J dropped 10; count of bases not matched to a gene: 11. CDR3 size: 15 residues. Germline CDR1 reads SGHRS; CDR2 reads YFSETQ. The CDR3 region has the DNA TGCGCCAGCAGCCAAGAAGGGACAGGGATGGGAAAACTGTTTTTT. Encoded protein: CASSQEGTGMGKLFF. Complete variable domain (other parts from reference TRBV5-1 and TRBJ1-4): KAGVTQTPRYLIKTRGQQVTLSCSPISGHRSVSWYQQTPGQGLQFLFEYFSETQRNKGNFPGRFSGRQFSNSRSEMNVSTLELGDSALYLCASSQEGTGMGKLFFGSGTQLSVL.

The V call is TRBV7-3, the J call TRBJ2-1; TRBD2 agrees at 12 bases. The germline V gene encodes CDR1 SGHTA and CDR2 FQGTGA. V lost 5 bases and J lost 3; bases outside the gene matches: 8. CDR3 length: 17 residues. In DNA, the CDR3 is TGTGCCAGCAGCCCTAGCGGGAGGGCCTGGGACTACAATGAGCAGTTCTTC. It translates to CASSPSGRAWDYNEQFF.